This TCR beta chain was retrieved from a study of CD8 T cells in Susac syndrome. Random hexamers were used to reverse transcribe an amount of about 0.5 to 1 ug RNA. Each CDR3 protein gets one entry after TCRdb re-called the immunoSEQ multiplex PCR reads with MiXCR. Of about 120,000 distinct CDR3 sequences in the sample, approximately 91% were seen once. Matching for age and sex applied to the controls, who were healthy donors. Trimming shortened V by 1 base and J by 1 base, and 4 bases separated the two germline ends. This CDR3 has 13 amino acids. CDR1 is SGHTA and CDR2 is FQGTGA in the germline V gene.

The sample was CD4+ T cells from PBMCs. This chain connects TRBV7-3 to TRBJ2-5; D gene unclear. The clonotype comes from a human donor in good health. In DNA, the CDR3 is TGTGCCAGCAGCTTAAGCCGCCAAGAGACCCAGTACTTC. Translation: CASSLSRQETQYF.